The 29 T cell receptor beta chains below come from one sample, sequenced in a study of vaccination effects on CD4 cells after COVID-19. These TCRs are of unknown antigen specificity. CD4+ T cells were isolated after around 9 days of culture. The person had PCR-confirmed SARS-CoV-2 infection between March and December 2020. Participants each got two BNT162b2 or mRNA-1273 vaccine doses. The assay was immunoSEQ multiplex PCR, and TCRdb's table has in-frame clones only and misses some. Of 30,000 to 35,000 clones listed, roughly 80% are singletons. The material was CD4+ T cells from PBMCs cultured without peptide, obtained after COVID-19 vaccination. The receptors shown here come from a human donor who had a prior SARS-CoV-2 infection.

The chain couples TRBV5-1 to TRBJ2-2, with 11 bases matching TRBD2. With 4 bases clipped from V and 6 bases from J, the junction kept 5 bases outside the gene matches. Germline V gene data show CDR1 as SGHRS and CDR2 as YFSETQ. The CDR3 is 15 residues long. The CDR3 nucleotides are TGCGCCAGCAGCGAACTAGCGGGAGCCCCCGGGGAGCTGTTTTTT. Protein: CASSELAGAPGELFF.

The rearrangement joins TRBV30 to TRBJ2-3; D gene unclear. CDR1 is GTSNPN and CDR2 is SVGIG in the germline V gene (reference sequence). The CDR3 length is 12 residues. The V and J ends lost 0 bases and 3 bases respectively, with 4 bases between them. The CDR3 spells CAWSVGTDTQYF. The CDR3 DNA is TGTGCCTGGAGTGTAGGTACAGATACGCAGTATTTT.

The genes are TRBV3-1 (or the pseudogene TRBV3-2) and TRBJ2-7; TRBD2 matches 9 bases. Germline values: CDR1 LGHDT, CDR2 YNNKEL (reference sequence). The trim removed 2 bases at V and 2 bases at J, leaving 10 bases unmatched. The CDR3 loop spans 17 amino acids. The CDR3 nucleotides read TGTGCCAGCAGCCAACCAATTAGCGGGAGATCCCCCTACGAGCAGTACTTC. Its translation is CASSQPISGRSPYEQYF.

The J gene is TRBJ1-2, the V gene TRBV5-6; D remains ambiguous. Germline V gene data show CDR1 as SGHDT and CDR2 as YYEEEE. V lost 4 bases to trimming and J lost 1 base, with 23 bases between them. The CDR3 covers 18 residues. The CDR3 DNA sequence: TGTGCCAGCAGCGCCTCCCAATTTTCGCCAGAATTTAACTATGGCTACACCTTC. Translation gives CASSASQFSPEFNYGYTF.

The V call is TRBV5-1, the J call TRBJ1-1, with 12 bases aligning to TRBD1. This CDR3 is built from 16 residues. J was trimmed by 7 bases and V by 0 bases; bases with no gene match: 7. CDR1 is SGHRS, CDR2 YFSETQ, per germline. This CDR3 is CASSLGPGTGGLEAFF. In nucleotides, the CDR3 is TGCGCCAGCAGCTTGGGGCCCGGGACAGGGGGCCTTGAAGCTTTCTTT. Full variable domain (outside the CDR3, taken from reference TRBV5-1 and TRBJ1-1): KAGVTQTPRYLIKTRGQQVTLSCSPISGHRSVSWYQQTPGQGLQFLFEYFSETQRNKGNFPGRFSGRQFSNSRSEMNVSTLELGDSALYLCASSLGPGTGGLEAFFGQGTRLTVV.

The V call is TRBV30, the J call TRBJ2-6; no firm D call. Germline CDR1 is GTSNPN and CDR2 is SVGIG (reference sequence). Trimming cost V 5 bases and J 1 base, with 12 bases left between them. The CDR3 has 15 residues. CDR3 residues: CAWEKRGSGANVLTF. For the CDR3, the DNA is TGTGCCTGGGAAAAAAGAGGTTCTGGGGCCAACGTCCTGACTTTC. Using reference TRBV30 and TRBJ2-6 for the parts outside the CDR3, the full variable domain is SQTIHQWPATLVQPVGSPLSLECTVEGTSNPNLYWYRQAAGRGLQLLFYSVGIGQISSEVPQNLSASRPQDRQFILSSKKLLLSDSGFYLCAWEKRGSGANVLTFGAGSRLTVL.

This rearrangement joins TRBV11-2 to TRBJ2-7, with D unresolved. Trimming removed 4 bases from V and 4 bases from J, with 20 bases in between. The V gene's germline CDR1 is SGHAT and CDR2 FQNNGV. The CDR3 runs to 16 residues. The CDR3 is CASSYQRQSLVYEQYF. In DNA, the CDR3 is TGTGCCAGCAGCTACCAGAGACAATCGCTGGTTTACGAGCAGTACTTC.

V and J are TRBV12-3 or TRBV12-4 and TRBJ2-1, with a tentative D call TRBD1 (5 bases). CDR3 length: 13 amino acids. V was cut by 1 base and J by 12 bases, with 13 bases left in between. In nucleotides, the CDR3 is TGTGCCAGCAGTTTAGGTCAGGGATCTTGGCAGTTCTTC. This codes for CASSLGQGSWQFF.

V is TRBV18 and J is TRBJ1-1; 7 nucleotides align to TRBD1. J lost 1 base, V lost 1 base, and 6 bases had no gene match. The CDR3 is 16 residues long. The germline gives CDR1 KGHSH, CDR2 LQKENI. Written as DNA, the CDR3 is TGTGCCAGCTCACCACAGGGGGCGGGGACGAACACTGAAGCTTTCTTT. It is translated as CASSPQGAGTNTEAFF.

This chain joins TRBV7-2 and TRBJ1-2; possibly TRBD1 for D (5 bases). CDR3 length equals 13 residues. Germline CDR1 reads SGHTA; CDR2 reads FQGNSA. Trimming pared 3 bases from V and 4 bases from J, leaving 9 bases between. CDR3 DNA: TGTGCCAGCAGCTTTCAGGGACCCTATGGCTACACCTTC. This sequence encodes CASSFQGPYGYTF.

The chain joins TRBV5-1 to TRBJ1-3; the D is unclear. This CDR3 has 16 residues. CDR1 and CDR2 (germline): SGHRS, YFSETQ. The V and J ends lost 4 bases and 0 bases respectively, with 14 bases between them. The CDR3 reads CASSRTGPSSGNTIYF. CDR3 sequence (DNA): TGCGCCAGCAGCAGAACCGGGCCGAGCTCTGGAAACACCATATATTTT.

CDR3: CASSPGLAESNEQFF. Written as DNA, the CDR3 is TGTGCCAGCAGCCCGGGGTTAGCGGAATCCAATGAGCAGTTCTTC. The rearrangement links TRBV5-6 to TRBJ2-1; D perhaps matches TRBD2 (6 bases). The length of the CDR3 is 15 residues. Trimming removed 4 bases at V and 6 bases at J, with 17 bases between. Germline CDR1 reads SGHDT; CDR2 reads YYEEEE.

J is TRBJ2-1 and V is TRBV20-1; D unclear. V lost 3 bases and J lost 5, with 11 bases in between. The CDR3 spans 13 residues. Germline assignment: CDR1 DFQATT and CDR2 SNEGSKA (reference sequence). CDR3 sequence reads: CSASWPEDNEQFF. CDR3 in DNA: TGCAGTGCTAGTTGGCCTGAGGACAATGAGCAGTTCTTC.

The V call is TRBV6-6, the J call TRBJ2-7; TRBD2 might be the D (6 bases). Per the germline V gene, CDR1 is MNHNY and CDR2 is SVGAGI (reference sequence). V was pared by 0 bases and J by 12 bases, with 12 bases between. The CDR3 runs 12 residues. The CDR3 DNA sequence: TGTGCCAGCAGTTACTCTGGGGAGGTCGGGTACTTC. Residues: CASSYSGEVGYF.

The CDR3 DNA sequence: TGCGCCAGCAGCCGAGGCGGGGTCGAAGGAAACACCATATATTTT. This gives the protein CASSRGGVEGNTIYF. V is TRBV5-1 and J is TRBJ1-3; D uncertain. CDR1 SGHRS and CDR2 YFSETQ come from the germline V gene. The CDR3 runs to 15 residues. The V gene lost 4 bases and the J gene lost 4 bases, with 15 bases spanning the gap.

This clone occurred once. The rearrangement links TRBV5-1 to TRBJ2-7; 9 nucleotides agree with TRBD1. This CDR3 spans 16 amino acids. Germline loops: CDR1 SGHRS, CDR2 YFSETQ. With V trimmed by 0 bases and J by 4 bases, 8 bases remained unmatched. The CDR3 loop is CASSLGFGTGRYEQYF. DNA of the CDR3: TGCGCCAGCAGCTTGGGTTTCGGGACAGGGAGATACGAGCAGTACTTC.

The rearrangement joins TRBV19 to TRBJ1-6, with a weak D call TRBD1 (5 bases). Germline CDR1 and CDR2: LNHDA and SQIVND (reference sequence). V was shortened by 6 bases and J by 0 bases, with 15 bases between the two germline ends. The CDR3 extends over 17 amino acids. The chain's CDR3 is CASSGGTPSSYNSPLHF. The CDR3 DNA reads TGTGCCAGTAGCGGCGGGACTCCGAGCTCCTATAATTCACCCCTCCACTTT.

This clone was seen only once. The CDR3 coding sequence is TGTGCCAGCTCACCACAGCGGGAGAGGCTAAGCGATGAGCAGTTCTTC. This codes for CASSPQRERLSDEQFF. The chain has TRBV18 and TRBJ2-1; 8 positions agree with TRBD2. Germline CDR1 KGHSH, CDR2 LQKENI. V shed 1 base and J 8 bases; nucleotides not matched to a gene: 10. The CDR3 is made up of 16 amino acids.

The chain carries TRBV5-1 and TRBJ1-2, with D possibly TRBD1 on 6 matching bases. V was clipped by 1 base and J by 5 bases, with 9 bases between them. The CDR3 extends over 13 amino acids. Per the germline V gene, CDR1 is SGHRS and CDR2 is YFSETQ. The DNA for the CDR3 is TGCGCCAGCAGCTTGTCAGGGGCGTATGGCTACACCTTC. It encodes CASSLSGAYGYTF.

V is TRBV20-1 and J is TRBJ2-7; TRBD1 matches 8 bases. The CDR3 has 14 residues. CDR1 is DFQATT, CDR2 SNEGSKA, per germline (reference sequence). The trim removed 3 bases at V and 2 bases at J, leaving 6 bases unmatched. The CDR3 loop reads CSASARTGTYEQYF. Written as DNA, the CDR3 is TGCAGTGCTAGTGCTAGGACAGGGACCTACGAGCAGTACTTC.

This clone was counted only a few times. J is TRBJ2-7 and V is TRBV11-2; TRBD2 agrees at 10 bases. The germline CDR1 and CDR2 sequences are SGHAT and FQNNGV. The CDR3 spans 15 residues. V gave up 5 bases and J gave up 0 bases; unmatched junction bases: 4. The CDR3: CASSGLAASSYEQYF. The CDR3 DNA sequence: TGTGCCAGCAGCGGACTAGCGGCGAGCTCCTACGAGCAGTACTTC.

This clone appeared a few times. The chain employs TRBV5-4 and TRBJ2-7; TRBD2 matches at 9 bases. CDR1 is SGHNT and CDR2 is YYREEE in the germline V gene (reference sequence). Losses at the gene ends were 0 bases for V and 3 bases for J; bases not matched to a gene: 4. This CDR3 contains 15 residues. Here the CDR3 reads CASSLGTSESYEQYF. DNA for the CDR3: TGTGCCAGCAGCTTGGGGACTAGCGAGAGCTACGAGCAGTACTTC.

This clone was found a few times. This sequence joins TRBV3-1 (or the pseudogene TRBV3-2) and TRBJ2-7; 7 bases map to TRBD2. J gave up 2 bases and V 0 bases, and 7 bases lay outside the gene matches. The CDR3 consists of 16 residues. Germline CDR1 is LGHDT and CDR2 is YNNKEL (reference sequence). CDR3 region: CASSQDPLAATYEQYF. As DNA, the CDR3 is TGTGCCAGCAGCCAAGATCCCCTAGCGGCGACCTACGAGCAGTACTTC.

The chain joins TRBV18 to TRBJ1-2; possibly TRBD1 for D (6 bases). In germline, CDR1 is KGHSH, CDR2 LQKENI. Trimming took off 3 bases at V and 2 bases at J, with 16 bases between the two ends. The CDR3 sequence is 16 residues long. CDR3 DNA sequence: TGTGCCAGCTCACCTGGGACACCAAGCTCCAACTATGGCTACACCTTC. It specifies CASSPGTPSSNYGYTF. Looking up the rest from reference TRBV18 and TRBJ1-2 gives the full variable domain: NAGVMQNPRHLVRRRGQEARLRCSPMKGHSHVYWYRQLPEEGLKFMVYLQKENIIDESGMPKERFSAEFPKEGPSILRIQQVVRGDSAAYFCASSPGTPSSNYGYTFGSGTRLTVV.

V gene TRBV9 combines with J gene TRBJ2-1; 16 bases match TRBD2. Germline loops: CDR1 SGDLS, CDR2 YYNGEE. The junction had 8 bases not matched to a gene; V was cut back by 2 bases and J by 6 bases. This CDR3 spans 18 amino acids. CDR3 residues: CASSVGTSGRALGNEQFF. The CDR3 bases are TGTGCCAGCAGCGTGGGGACTAGCGGGAGGGCCCTCGGCAATGAGCAGTTCTTC. The variable domain in full, completed from reference TRBV9 and TRBJ2-1, reads DSGVTQTPKHLITATGQRVTLRCSPRSGDLSVYWYQQSLDQGLQFLIQYYNGEERAKGNILERFSAQQFPDLHSELNLSSLELGDSALYFCASSVGTSGRALGNEQFFGPGTRLTVL.

The chain carries TRBV18 and TRBJ1-3, with 7 nucleotides matching TRBD1. The germline V gene encodes CDR1 KGHSH and CDR2 LQKENI. This CDR3 is 18 amino acids long. Trimming cost V 3 bases and J 0 bases; bases outside gene matches: 11. CDR3 amino acids: CASSPVTGTALSGNTIYF. The CDR3 nucleotides read TGTGCCAGCTCACCTGTCACCGGGACAGCTCTCTCTGGAAACACCATATATTTT.

In its sample, this clone was seen once. V and J are TRBV19 and TRBJ1-1; 10 positions agree with TRBD1. The CDR3 loop spans 16 amino acids. Germline CDR1 is LNHDA and CDR2 is SQIVND (reference sequence). The V segment lost 8 bases and the J segment 2 bases; nucleotides outside the gene matches: 11. CDR3 in DNA: TGTGCCAGTCTCGATCGGACAGGGGGTGACAACACTGAAGCTTTCTTT. Translation: CASLDRTGGDNTEAFF.

This clone was seen a handful of times. The chain uses TRBV5-1 and TRBJ1-3; D unclear. CDR3 length: 15 amino acids. V shed 4 bases and J shed 8 bases, with 19 bases lying between them. The germline gives CDR1 SGHRS, CDR2 YFSETQ. CDR3 region: CASSVGGGGFDTIYF. In DNA, the CDR3 is TGCGCCAGCAGCGTAGGAGGAGGCGGGTTTGACACCATATATTTT.

V is TRBV6-5 and J is TRBJ2-7; D gene uncertain. Germline CDR1 MNHEY, CDR2 SVGAGI. The CDR3 extends over 13 amino acids. The V end was cut by 0 bases, the J end by 8 bases, with 11 bases between. Here the CDR3 reads CASSYSPGFKQYF. Written as DNA, the CDR3 is TGTGCCAGCAGTTACTCCCCGGGTTTTAAGCAGTACTTC.